Below are 8 T cell receptor beta chains sequenced from a single sample in a study of blood T cells in healthy people across ages. The second PCR ran about 6 to 11 cycles with a sample-barcoded 5' primer and J-beta primers. TCRdb recomputed calls from the 5' RACE reads with MiXCR, one row per CDR3 protein. The table shows about 570,000 distinct CDR3 sequences, with approximately 25% occurring only once. The sample was blood. The source of these receptors is a woman in her 70s in good health.

The CDR3: CASSLRTDSSGNTIYF. The CDR3 nucleotides read TGTGCCAGCAGCCTTCGGACGGATTCCTCTGGAAACACCATATATTTT. The chain combines TRBV9 with TRBJ1-3; D is undetermined. V lost 4 bases and J lost 0, with 14 bases in between. Germline V gene sequence: CDR1 SGDLS, CDR2 YYNGEE. The CDR3 consists of 16 residues.

In its sample, this clonotype was seen a few times. The chain carries TRBV30 and TRBJ1-1, with TRBD1 matching over 7 bases. Per the germline V gene, CDR1 is GTSNPN and CDR2 is SVGIG (reference sequence). The CDR3 length is 13 residues. V lost 0 bases to trimming and J lost 8 bases; unmatched junction nucleotides: 6. The CDR3 spells CAWSVGTETEAFF. The CDR3 bases are TGTGCCTGGAGTGTAGGGACAGAGACCGAAGCTTTCTTT.

This clonotype was seen a single time. This chain links TRBV11-2 with TRBJ2-1; 7 nucleotides line up with TRBD2. Germline V gene sequence: CDR1 SGHAT, CDR2 FQNNGV. Trimming took 5 bases from V and 5 from J; bases not matched to a gene: 9. This CDR3 is built from 15 residues. CDR3 sequence: CASSPGGGPNNEQFF. In DNA form, the CDR3 reads TGTGCCAGCAGCCCGGGGGGAGGGCCCAACAATGAGCAGTTCTTC.

The V call is TRBV12-3 or TRBV12-4, the J call TRBJ1-2; D remains ambiguous. The V and J ends lost 7 bases and 8 bases respectively, with 14 bases between them. The CDR3 runs 12 residues. The CDR3 DNA sequence: TGTGCCAGCACGAACGAAAGAGAAGGCTACACCTTC. As protein: CASTNEREGYTF.

The chain links TRBV3-1 to TRBJ1-2; D unresolved. V dropped 1 base and J dropped 2 bases, with 5 bases sitting between them. The CDR3 spans 13 residues. CDR1 is LGHDT, CDR2 YNNKEL, per germline (reference sequence). DNA for the CDR3: TGTGCCAGCAGCCAAGGCTGGAACTATGGCTACACCTTC. Translated, it gives CASSQGWNYGYTF.

This clonotype was counted a few times. The chain uses TRBV6-4 and TRBJ2-2; unclear D gene. V lost 0 bases and J 3 bases, leaving 2 bases between the germline ends. The CDR3 length is 13 residues. The germline V gene has CDR1 MRHNA and CDR2 SNTAGT. CDR3 in DNA: TGTGCCAGCAGTGACTCGGACACCGGGGAGCTGTTTTTT. This codes for CASSDSDTGELFF.

The V gene is TRBV4-3, the J gene TRBJ2-1; 7 nucleotides match TRBD1. Germline loops: CDR1 LGHNA, CDR2 YSLEER. V lost 4 bases to trimming and J lost 5 bases; unmatched junction nucleotides: 5. The CDR3 spans 14 residues. DNA of the CDR3: TGCGCCAGCAGCCGTCGGGACAGAAACAATGAGCAGTTCTTC. This sequence encodes CASSRRDRNNEQFF.

The rearrangement uses TRBV20-1 and TRBJ2-3; D not resolved. In germline, CDR1 is DFQATT, CDR2 SNEGSKA (reference sequence). V was trimmed by 3 bases and J by 2 bases, leaving 21 bases between them. CDR3 length: 17 residues. The DNA for the CDR3 is TGCAGTGCTAGTTCCGGGTGGCGGCGGCGGAACACAGATACGCAGTATTTT. It translates to CSASSGWRRRNTDTQYF.